This TCR beta chain was profiled in a study of neurological immune-mediated disorders. TCRdb reanalysed the 5' RACE reads using MiXCR and keeps one entry per CDR3 protein. The sample records 25,000 to 35,000 distinct CDR3 sequences, 3.3% being singletons. This clonotype was seen many times. Sequencing used PBMCs. This TCR came from a woman in her twenties or thirties with multiple sclerosis.

In DNA, the CDR3 is TGTGCCAGCTCACCGTTTCGTGCGGGGTCCTACGAGCAGTACTTC. Translated: CASSPFRAGSYEQYF. The rearrangement links TRBV18 to TRBJ2-7; the D gene is possibly TRBD2 (6 bases). The V gene lost 3 bases and the J gene lost 1 base, with 13 bases spanning the gap. Looked up from germline, CDR1 is KGHSH and CDR2 is LQKENI. The CDR3 has 15 amino acids.